Presented here are 29 T cell receptor beta chains from one specimen sequenced in a study of T cell repertoires in cytomegalovirus infection. TCRdb reprocessed the reads via MiXCR and lists one record per CDR3 protein. The repertoire holds about 220,000 distinct CDR3 sequences, with 35% to 40% as singletons. For these TCRs, the target antigens are not known. Sequenced material: CD8+ T cells from cultured PBMCs, taken from culture after CMV antigen stimulation. The receptors were gathered from a human donor in good health (CMV status not recorded). Some clones in this sample may be carry-over from other donors' samples.

The chain uses TRBV7-3 and TRBJ2-3; D gene uncertain. Germline V gives CDR1 SGHTA, CDR2 FQGTGA. V shed 4 bases and J shed 1 base, with 6 bases lying between them. This CDR3 is 13 amino acids long. The CDR3 DNA reads as TGTGCCAGCAGCTCCACAGGCACAGATACGCAGTATTTT. Translation: CASSSTGTDTQYF.

This clonotype was counted a few times. The V and J genes are TRBV28 and TRBJ2-1, with TRBD1 as a possible D gene (6 bases). CDR1 is MDHEN, CDR2 SYDVKM, per germline. Trimming shortened V by 5 bases and J by 2 bases, and 19 bases separated the two germline ends. There are 17 residues in the CDR3. The CDR3 nucleotides read TGTGCCAGCAGTCCCCTTGGGGGCTTTAGCCCCTACAATGAGCAGTTCTTC. Protein product: CASSPLGGFSPYNEQFF. Combining the CDR3 with reference TRBV28 and TRBJ2-1 gives the whole variable domain DVKVTQSSRYLVKRTGEKVFLECVQDMDHENMFWYRQDPGLGLRLIYFSYDVKMKEKGDIPEGYSVSREKKERFSLILESASTNQTSMYLCASSPLGGFSPYNEQFFGPGTRLTVL.

The V gene is TRBV7-6, the J gene TRBJ2-1; maybe TRBD1 (5 bases). Trimming stripped 5 bases from V and 5 bases from J, with 16 bases between. Germline values: CDR1 SGHVS, CDR2 FNYEAQ. The CDR3 has 15 residues. As DNA, the CDR3 is TGTGCCAGCAGCCCTGACAGTCTCTGGGACAATGAGCAGTTCTTC. Its protein product is CASSPDSLWDNEQFF.

This clonotype has more than one count but fewer than ten. This sequence joins TRBV11-2 and TRBJ2-1; D is undetermined. CDR3 length: 16 residues. CDR1 is SGHAT and CDR2 is FQNNGV in the germline V gene. Trimming pared 4 bases from V and 0 bases from J, leaving 13 bases between. CDR3 amino acids: CASSSLTSFSYNEQFF. The DNA of the CDR3 is TGTGCCAGCAGCTCCCTGACATCCTTCTCCTACAATGAGCAGTTCTTC. The variable domain in full, completed from reference TRBV11-2 and TRBJ2-1, reads EAGVAQSPRYKIIEKRQSVAFWCNPISGHATLYWYQQILGQGPKLLIQFQNNGVVDDSQLPKDRFSAERLKGVDSTLKIQPAKLEDSAVYLCASSSLTSFSYNEQFFGPGTRLTVL.

The chain employs TRBV20-1 and TRBJ2-7; D gene uncertain. Germline CDR1 is DFQATT and CDR2 is SNEGSKA (reference sequence). Trimming removed 0 bases at V and 0 bases at J, with 3 bases between. The CDR3 is 12 amino acids. The CDR3 spells CSARDDSYEQYF. Here the CDR3 DNA reads TGCAGTGCTAGAGACGACTCCTACGAGCAGTACTTC.

The gene calls are TRBV27 and TRBJ2-1; 11 bases align to TRBD2. The V gene end was trimmed by 1 base and the J gene end by 8 bases; junction bases not matched to a gene: 4. CDR1 is MNHEY and CDR2 is SMNVEV in the germline V gene (reference sequence). CDR3 length: 15 residues. Written as DNA, the CDR3 is TGTGCCAGCAGTTTATATAGCGGGGGGGCAGATGAGCAGTTCTTC. Amino acids: CASSLYSGGADEQFF.

This clonotype was recorded a few times. The rearrangement joins TRBV7-2 to TRBJ1-5; 7 positions match TRBD1. The V gene end was trimmed by 1 base and the J gene end by 4 bases; junction bases not matched to a gene: 10. The CDR3 is made up of 17 amino acids. Germline CDR1 is SGHTA and CDR2 is FQGNSA. Here the CDR3 DNA reads TGTGCCAGCAGCTTAGGGGACAGTGGATGGGGAAATCAGCCCCAGCATTTT. Translated: CASSLGDSGWGNQPQHF.

The table lists this clonotype with many counts. The chain has TRBV28 and TRBJ1-5, with D uncertain. With 4 bases removed from V and 2 bases from J, the gap between germline ends came to 12 bases. This CDR3 has 15 residues. The germline V gene encodes CDR1 MDHEN and CDR2 SYDVKM. The CDR3 DNA sequence: TGTGCCAGCAGTTATGCCCTTGGAGGCAATCAGCCCCAGCATTTT. Amino acid sequence: CASSYALGGNQPQHF.

In its sample, this clonotype was seen a few times. This chain connects TRBV6-6 to TRBJ1-4; 7 bases fit TRBD1. CDR1 is MNHNY and CDR2 is SVGAGI in the germline V gene (reference sequence). This CDR3 spans 15 amino acids. The junction had 4 bases not matched to a gene; V was cut back by 0 bases and J by 6 bases. CDR3 sequence: CASSYSRDSDEKLFF. CDR3 DNA: TGTGCCAGCAGTTACTCCAGGGACAGCGATGAAAAACTGTTTTTT.

The chain employs TRBV28 and TRBJ2-7, with TRBD2 matching 10 bases. From germline, CDR1 is MDHEN and CDR2 SYDVKM. The CDR3 covers 13 residues. Unmatched junction bases numbered 2, after V lost 2 bases and J lost 7 bases. The DNA of the CDR3 is TGTGCCAGCAGTTTAACACTAGCGGGAGAGCAGTACTTC. Translating gives CASSLTLAGEQYF.

This clonotype was counted between two and nine times. CDR3 sequence: CASSPQGGWETQYF. The CDR3 DNA follows: TGTGCCAGCAGCCCACAGGGCGGATGGGAGACCCAGTACTTC. The chain is built from TRBV7-3 and TRBJ2-5, with D possibly matching TRBD1 (6 bases). The CDR3 has 14 amino acids. CDR1 and CDR2 (germline): SGHTA, FQGTGA. The V end was cut by 5 bases, the J end by 5 bases, with 15 bases between.

V and J are TRBV27 and TRBJ1-2, with D unresolved. Germline V gene lookup returns CDR1 MNHEY and CDR2 SMNVEV (reference sequence). Trimming took 4 bases from V and 4 from J, leaving 16 bases between them. The CDR3 is made up of 15 amino acids. The CDR3: CASSSGSAAAYGYTF. CDR3 nucleotide sequence: TGTGCCAGCAGTTCCGGATCCGCCGCCGCCTATGGCTACACCTTC.

This clonotype was seen a handful of times. The chain couples TRBV27 to TRBJ1-5; TRBD1 aligns across 9 bases. The junction had 7 bases not matched to a gene; V was cut back by 4 bases and J by 3 bases. There are 16 residues in the CDR3. Germline CDR1 reads MNHEY; CDR2 reads SMNVEV (reference sequence). The CDR3 nucleotides are TGTGCCAGCAGTTCCCTCGGACAGGGGATCAATCAGCCCCAGCATTTT. Its protein is CASSSLGQGINQPQHF.

Only a few counts were recorded for this clonotype. This chain connects TRBV7-8 to TRBJ1-4; TRBD1 might be the D (6 bases). The V end was cut by 6 bases, the J end by 8 bases, with 19 bases between. The CDR3 loop spans 15 amino acids. The germline gives CDR1 SGHVS, CDR2 FQNEAQ. In DNA form, the CDR3 reads TGTGCCAGCAGTTCTGCGGAGTACAGGGAAGAAAAACTGTTTTTT. Amino acids: CASSSAEYREEKLFF. The full variable domain, completed using reference TRBV7-8 and TRBJ1-4, is GAGVSQSPRYKVAKRGQDVALRCDPISGHVSLFWYQQALGQGPEFLTYFQNEAQLDKSGLPSDRFFAERPEGSVSTLKIQRTQQEDSAVYLCASSSAEYREEKLFFGSGTQLSVL.

The gene calls are TRBV2 and TRBJ2-2, with 8 bases lining up with TRBD1. The germline V gene has CDR1 SNHLY and CDR2 FYNNEI. The CDR3 has 14 amino acids. The trim removed 8 bases at V and 4 bases at J, leaving 6 bases unmatched. This chain's CDR3 is CASEGGTGTGELFF. The CDR3 DNA is TGTGCCAGCGAAGGGGGGACAGGCACCGGGGAGCTGTTTTTT.

This chain links TRBV12-3 or TRBV12-4 with TRBJ2-6, with no clear D. The V end was cut by 1 base, the J end by 4 bases, with 8 bases between. The CDR3 has 15 residues. The chain's CDR3 is CASSLVGWGANVLTF. The CDR3 DNA is TGTGCCAGCAGTTTAGTGGGGTGGGGGGCCAACGTCCTGACTTTC.

This clonotype was seen only a few times. J is TRBJ2-1 and V is TRBV27; D is undetermined. This CDR3 spans 13 amino acids. The V end lost 5 bases, the J end lost 6 bases, and 11 bases lay between the germline ends. CDR1 and CDR2 from the germline V gene are MNHEY and SMNVEV (reference sequence). The CDR3, as DNA: TGTGCCAGCAGTCTTATAGAAGGCAATGAGCAGTTCTTC. It specifies CASSLIEGNEQFF.

In this sample, this clonotype turned up a few times. V usage is TRBV6-5 and J usage is TRBJ1-1, with 8 nucleotides matching TRBD1. The CDR3 loop spans 16 amino acids. V trimming: 2 bases; J trimming: 1 base; junction bases outside the gene matches: 6. Germline V gene lookup returns CDR1 MNHEY and CDR2 SVGAGI. CDR3 loop: CASSYTWTGKNTEAFF. The DNA of the CDR3 is TGTGCCAGCAGTTACACTTGGACAGGGAAGAACACTGAAGCTTTCTTT.

The sample holds a few counts of this clonotype. The chain carries TRBV7-6 and TRBJ2-3; D is uncertain. TRBJ2-7 matches the DNA end more closely, so the J call is doubtful. Germline CDR1 is SGHVS and CDR2 is FNYEAQ. This CDR3 spans 15 amino acids. CDR3 sequence reads: CASSLGGSPADTQYF. Here the CDR3 DNA reads TGTGCCAGCAGCTTAGGTGGAAGTCCCGCAGATACGCAGTACTTC.

CDR3 DNA: TGTGCCAGCAGCCGACTAGCGGGGGGGCTTGATACGCAGTATTTT. Its protein is CASSRLAGGLDTQYF. The rearrangement joins TRBV2 to TRBJ2-3; 14 positions agree with TRBD2. The V segment lost 6 bases and the J segment 6 bases; nucleotides outside the gene matches: 5. Germline-derived CDR1 and CDR2 are SNHLY and FYNNEI. This CDR3 region has 15 residues.

In its sample, this clonotype was seen many times. This rearrangement joins TRBV7-8 to TRBJ2-2; D is uncertain. V lost 5 bases, J lost 0 bases, and 13 bases lay in between. Germline CDR1 and CDR2: SGHVS and FQNEAQ. CDR3 length equals 16 residues. The CDR3 nucleotides are TGTGCCAGCAGCCCCCGATCAGGAGCGAACACCGGGGAGCTGTTTTTT. This translates into CASSPRSGANTGELFF.

This clonotype was counted a few times. V gene TRBV7-3 combines with J gene TRBJ1-1, with D possibly matching TRBD1 (5 bases). This CDR3 is 13 amino acids long. In germline, CDR1 is SGHTA, CDR2 FQGTGA. Trimming shortened V by 2 bases and J by 6 bases, and 10 bases separated the two germline ends. DNA of the CDR3: TGTGCCAGCAGCTTAGGGGGGATCGCTGAAGCTTTCTTT. It specifies CASSLGGIAEAFF.

The V call is TRBV29-1, the J call TRBJ2-7; D tentatively fits TRBD1 or TRBD2 (5 bases each). V dropped 0 bases and J dropped 0 bases, with 12 bases sitting between them. CDR1 is SQVTM and CDR2 is ANQGSEA in the germline V gene. The CDR3 consists of 15 residues. CDR3 nucleotides: TGCAGCGTTGAAGATCGGGGCGTGCGCTCCTACGAGCAGTACTTC. Its translation is CSVEDRGVRSYEQYF.

This sequence joins TRBV7-9 and TRBJ1-5, with D perhaps matching TRBD1 (6 bases). CDR1 is SEHNR, CDR2 FQNEAQ, per germline (reference sequence). This CDR3 contains 12 residues. With 4 bases removed from V and 9 bases from J, the gap between germline ends came to 10 bases. In DNA, the CDR3 is TGTGCCAGCAGCTGGGGAGGGGGGCCCCAGCATTTT. Translation: CASSWGGGPQHF.

This clonotype occurred a few times. This chain uses TRBV10-3 with TRBJ2-7, with D possibly matching TRBD2 (6 bases). CDR1 is ENHRY, CDR2 SYGVKD, per germline. The germline V and J ends were trimmed by 3 bases and 0 bases, with 15 bases remaining between them. This CDR3 is built from 16 residues. Here the CDR3 DNA reads TGTGCCATCAGTGACCTTGGGACTTCCAGCTCCTACGAGCAGTACTTC. Protein product: CAISDLGTSSSYEQYF.

The sample holds many counts of this clonotype. The V and J genes are TRBV7-3 and TRBJ2-2; a possible D gene is TRBD1 (6 bases). There are 14 residues in the CDR3. The ends were cut back, 2 bases at V and 5 bases at J, with 9 bases in the middle. Per germline, CDR1 SGHTA and CDR2 FQGTGA. The CDR3 loop reads CASSLSGTTGELFF. The CDR3 DNA reads as TGTGCCAGCAGCTTATCCGGGACAACCGGGGAGCTGTTTTTT.

The chain employs TRBV7-9 and TRBJ2-2; TRBD2 is a possible D gene (5 bases). The germline gives CDR1 SEHNR, CDR2 FQNEAQ (reference sequence). This CDR3 is built from 13 residues. V was pared by 1 base and J by 9 bases, with 9 bases between. CDR3 nucleotides: TGTGCCAGCAGCTTAGGAGGGCTCTGGGAGCTGTTTTTT. It yields the protein CASSLGGLWELFF.

This clonotype was found a few times. V usage is TRBV29-1 and J usage is TRBJ2-7; TRBD2 agrees at 7 bases. The CDR3 consists of 12 residues. V was pared by 6 bases and J by 4 bases, with 6 bases of the junction left unmatched. CDR1 is SQVTM and CDR2 is ANQGSEA in the germline V gene. CDR3 DNA: TGCAGCGTCTTGGGGAGGGGTTACGAGCAGTACTTC. As protein: CSVLGRGYEQYF.

The gene calls are TRBV27 and TRBJ2-5; D is possibly TRBD2 (5 bases). V lost 5 bases to trimming and J lost 3 bases, with 19 bases between them. CDR3 length equals 16 residues. Germline V lookup: CDR1 MNHEY, CDR2 SMNVEV (reference sequence). This CDR3 is CASSPTLVAGEETQYF. The CDR3 nucleotides read TGTGCCAGCAGTCCCACCTTAGTCGCGGGTGAAGAGACCCAGTACTTC.